The 24 T cell receptor beta chains in this list originate from one sample, sequenced in a study of cytomegalovirus exposure and HLA in healthy donors. The assay was immunoSEQ multiplex PCR, and TCRdb's table has in-frame clones only and misses some. The data hold about 50,000 clones, with approximately 88% observed a single time. The sequenced sample was PBMCs. The receptor source for this set is a woman in her twenties or thirties in good health and CMV-seronegative.

The chain links TRBV4-1 to TRBJ2-7; 11 positions match TRBD2. The CDR3 runs 14 residues. Germline V gives CDR1 MGHRA, CDR2 YSYEKL. Trimming cost V 5 bases and J 4 bases; bases outside gene matches: 4. The CDR3 bases are TGCGCCAGCAGCTTTAGCGGGAGGGGATACGAGCAGTACTTC. Encoded protein: CASSFSGRGYEQYF.

The chain employs TRBV29-1 and TRBJ2-1, with 8 bases fitting TRBD1. With V trimmed by 6 bases and J by 3 bases, 7 bases remained unmatched. The CDR3 is 14 amino acids. The germline gives CDR1 SQVTM, CDR2 ANQGSEA. In nucleotides, the CDR3 is TGCAGCGTCCAGGACAGGGTAGACTACAATGAGCAGTTCTTC. Protein sequence: CSVQDRVDYNEQFF.

The V call is TRBV6-5, the J call TRBJ2-1, with D tentatively TRBD1 (5 bases). The CDR3 extends over 16 amino acids. V lost 2 bases and J lost 0, with 11 bases in between. Germline CDR1 reads MNHEY; CDR2 reads SVGAGI. The CDR3 protein is CASSYRGPSSYNEQFF. In DNA, the CDR3 is TGTGCCAGCAGTTACAGGGGCCCGAGCTCCTACAATGAGCAGTTCTTC.

The chain uses TRBV29-1 and TRBJ2-3; 8 nucleotides match TRBD2. The CDR3 is 13 residues long. Trimming removed 4 bases from V and 2 bases from J; junction bases left unmatched: 2. Germline V gives CDR1 SQVTM, CDR2 ANQGSEA. The CDR3 spells CSVVGGATDTQYF. Written as DNA, the CDR3 is TGCAGCGTTGTCGGGGGGGCCACAGATACGCAGTATTTT.

The chain joins TRBV6-6 to TRBJ2-1; possible D gene TRBD2, 6 bases. Germline loops: CDR1 MNHNY, CDR2 SVGAGI (reference sequence). V was pared by 0 bases and J by 2 bases, with 11 bases between. This CDR3 has 16 residues. The CDR3 DNA follows: TGTGCCAGCAGTTACTCAGGAGGGAGAACCTACAATGAGCAGTTCTTC. Amino acid sequence: CASSYSGGRTYNEQFF.

J is TRBJ1-1 and V is TRBV11-2, with D perhaps TRBD1 (5 bases). The germline V gene encodes CDR1 SGHAT and CDR2 FQNNGV. The V and J ends lost 5 bases and 2 bases respectively, with 12 bases between them. This CDR3 comprises 14 residues. The CDR3 is CASSQVGQNTEAFF. In DNA, the CDR3 is TGTGCCAGCAGCCAGGTGGGGCAAAACACTGAAGCTTTCTTT.

The chain uses TRBV28 and TRBJ1-2, with D uncertain. The CDR3 has 14 amino acids. The V and J ends lost 5 bases and 5 bases respectively, with 15 bases between them. Per germline, CDR1 MDHEN and CDR2 SYDVKM. The CDR3 coding sequence is TGTGCCAGCAGTCTACTCGGGAACACTTATGGCTACACCTTC. This codes for CASSLLGNTYGYTF.

The chain links TRBV2 to TRBJ2-1; D gene ambiguous. The CDR3 has 14 residues. Deletions cut 6 bases from V and 3 bases from J, with 12 bases between. Germline CDR1 reads SNHLY; CDR2 reads FYNNEI. In nucleotides, the CDR3 is TGTGCCAGCAGAGGAAGAGGAGACTACAATGAGCAGTTCTTC. It is translated as CASRGRGDYNEQFF.

This chain uses TRBV7-2 with TRBJ1-1; D is unclear. V was trimmed by 0 bases and J by 10 bases, leaving 12 bases between them. Germline V lookup: CDR1 SGHTA, CDR2 FQGNSA. This CDR3 is 13 amino acids long. The chain's CDR3 is CASSLALAGAAFF. CDR3 in DNA: TGTGCCAGCAGCTTAGCGCTAGCGGGAGCAGCTTTCTTT.

This clone is a singleton in its sample. The chain employs TRBV30 and TRBJ2-7, with a tentative D call TRBD1 (6 bases). The CDR3 contains 12 residues. CDR1 is GTSNPN and CDR2 is SVGIG in the germline V gene (reference sequence). The V gene lost 5 bases and the J gene lost 6 bases, with 14 bases spanning the gap. CDR3 nucleotides: TGTGCCTGGGGACAGCCCGTGTTCGAGCAGTACTTC. It is translated as CAWGQPVFEQYF.

The rearrangement links TRBV29-1 to TRBJ2-1; TRBD1 matches at 11 bases. Unmatched junction bases numbered 20, after V lost 3 bases and J lost 4 bases. The CDR3 sequence is 20 residues long. Per the germline V gene, CDR1 is SQVTM and CDR2 is ANQGSEA. In DNA form, the CDR3 reads TGCAGCGTTGACTCCAGGACAGGGGGCATCCTAGCGGGGCCTTACAATGAGCAGTTCTTC. This sequence encodes CSVDSRTGGILAGPYNEQFF.

This sequence joins TRBV28 and TRBJ1-1; D perhaps matches TRBD1 (5 bases). V was cut by 1 base and J by 3 bases, with 15 bases left in between. CDR1 is MDHEN, CDR2 SYDVKM, per germline. CDR3 length: 16 residues. CDR3 coding DNA: TGTGCCAGCAGTTTATTCGGGGGGAATAGGTACACTGAAGCTTTCTTT. Amino acids: CASSLFGGNRYTEAFF.

The rearrangement uses TRBV7-8 and TRBJ1-1; D possibly corresponds to TRBD1 (6 bases). Germline-derived CDR1 and CDR2 are SGHVS and FQNEAQ. Trimming took 6 bases from V and 1 from J, leaving 9 bases between them. This CDR3 region has 13 residues. In DNA form, the CDR3 reads TGTGCCAGCAGAGACAGGAAGAACACTGAAGCTTTCTTT. Its translation: CASRDRKNTEAFF. Complete variable domain (other parts from reference TRBV7-8 and TRBJ1-1): GAGVSQSPRYKVAKRGQDVALRCDPISGHVSLFWYQQALGQGPEFLTYFQNEAQLDKSGLPSDRFFAERPEGSVSTLKIQRTQQEDSAVYLCASRDRKNTEAFFGQGTRLTVV.

The rearrangement links TRBV27 to TRBJ2-3; 10 nucleotides agree with TRBD1. V dropped 5 bases and J dropped 4; count of bases not matched to a gene: 12. The CDR3 loop spans 17 amino acids. CDR1 and CDR2 from the germline V gene are MNHEY and SMNVEV (reference sequence). The CDR3 DNA reads as TGTGCCAGCAGTCGAACTTTCACGGACAGGGGGGCAGATACGCAGTATTTT. Translating gives CASSRTFTDRGADTQYF.

The chain uses TRBV6-4 and TRBJ2-3; a weak D match, TRBD2 (5 bases). The CDR3 runs to 16 residues. The germline CDR1 and CDR2 sequences are MRHNA and SNTAGT. V gave up 2 bases and J gave up 1 base, with 13 bases separating them. CDR3 sequence: CASSDERGGGTDTQYF. The DNA for the CDR3 is TGTGCCAGCAGTGACGAACGGGGTGGAGGCACAGATACGCAGTATTTT.

The V call is TRBV10-1, the J call TRBJ2-7; D is undetermined. CDR1 is WNHNN, CDR2 SYGVQD, per germline (reference sequence). V was shortened by 3 bases and J by 2 bases, with 5 bases between the two germline ends. There are 12 residues in the CDR3. The CDR3 DNA follows: TGCGCCAGCAGTGACTATACCTACGAGCAGTACTTC. Its protein is CASSDYTYEQYF.

V is TRBV2 and J is TRBJ1-1; 9 nucleotides match TRBD1. This CDR3 is 13 amino acids long. Germline CDR1 SNHLY, CDR2 FYNNEI. Germline trimming cut 7 bases from V and 6 bases from J; bases unmatched to any gene: 6. The CDR3 sequence: CASMGQGFSEAFF. DNA of the CDR3: TGTGCCAGCATGGGACAGGGTTTCTCTGAAGCTTTCTTT.

This clone was detected only once. The chain carries TRBV28 and TRBJ2-3, with 8 bases matching TRBD2. The CDR3 loop spans 21 amino acids. The germline V gene has CDR1 MDHEN and CDR2 SYDVKM. J lost 0 bases, V lost 2 bases, and 19 bases had no gene match. The CDR3 reads CASSLPGRGILAILSTDTQYF. The CDR3 region has the DNA TGTGCCAGCAGTTTACCCGGGAGGGGAATACTAGCGATCCTTAGCACAGATACGCAGTATTTT.

The chain's CDR3 is CASSSRTSGYTDTQYF. The CDR3 DNA reads TGTGCCAGCAGTTCCAGAACTAGCGGCTACACAGATACGCAGTATTTT. The chain joins TRBV6-5 to TRBJ2-3, with TRBD2 identical over 8 bases. With 4 bases clipped from V and 2 bases from J, the junction kept 8 bases outside the gene matches. CDR1 is MNHEY and CDR2 is SVGAGI in the germline V gene. CDR3 length equals 16 residues.

The CDR3 nucleotides read TGTGCCAGCAGCTTGGGAAAAAGTCCCCAGGGCGGTCAGCCCCAGCATTTT. It is translated as CASSLGKSPQGGQPQHF. V is TRBV13 and J is TRBJ1-5, with D possibly TRBD1 on 5 matching bases. Looked up from germline, CDR1 is PRHDT and CDR2 is FYEKMQ (reference sequence). This CDR3 has 17 residues. The V end lost 3 bases, the J end lost 6 bases, and 21 bases lay between the germline ends.

As DNA, the CDR3 is TGCGCCAGCAGCCAAGCTTATAGAGGGAACTACGAGCAGTACTTC. The encoded protein is CASSQAYRGNYEQYF. V gene TRBV4-3 combines with J gene TRBJ2-7, with D perhaps TRBD2 (5 bases). Trimming removed 1 base at V and 3 bases at J, with 13 bases between. This CDR3 contains 15 residues. Germline V CDR1 and CDR2: LGHNA, YSLEER.

The chain recombines TRBV5-5 with TRBJ1-1, with TRBD1 as a possible D gene (5 bases). From germline, CDR1 is SGHKS and CDR2 YYEKEE (reference sequence). Trimming took off 0 bases at V and 2 bases at J, with 14 bases between the two ends. CDR3 length: 16 residues. CDR3: CASSLEETVLNTEAFF. CDR3 bases: TGTGCCAGCAGCTTGGAGGAGACAGTTCTTAACACTGAAGCTTTCTTT.

The V and J genes are TRBV6-5 and TRBJ1-2; D perhaps matches TRBD1 (6 bases). This CDR3 has 15 residues. V was shortened by 6 bases and J by 4 bases, with 18 bases between the two germline ends. Per the germline V gene, CDR1 is MNHEY and CDR2 is SVGAGI. The CDR3 DNA is TGTGCCAGCAGCCAGAAACAGGGAACGATCTATGGCTACACCTTC. Protein sequence: CASSQKQGTIYGYTF.

CDR3 region: CASSPGQGDEQYF. DNA of the CDR3: TGTGCCAGCAGCCCGGGACAGGGCGACGAGCAGTACTTC. This chain connects TRBV5-4 to TRBJ2-7; 9 bases align to TRBD1. Trimming at V came to 4 bases and at J to 5 bases, leaving 4 bases not matched to a gene. In germline, CDR1 is SGHNT, CDR2 YYREEE (reference sequence). The CDR3 covers 13 residues.